This passage covers 31 T cell receptor beta chains from one sample sequenced in a study of cytomegalovirus exposure and HLA in healthy donors. The PCR contained 60 Vbeta and 13 Jbeta primers. TCRdb keeps only in-frame clones here, not all; method: immunoSEQ multiplex PCR. The data contain approximately 140,000 clones, 70% to 85% of them seen just once; the ten biggest clones take up around 2%. The specimen was PBMCs. The source of these receptors is a middle-aged woman in good health and CMV-seronegative.

The rearrangement uses TRBV7-2 and TRBJ2-7; possibly TRBD2 for D (5 bases). Germline CDR1 SGHTA, CDR2 FQGNSA. This CDR3 has 15 residues. The V gene lost 1 base and the J gene lost 2 bases, with 12 bases spanning the gap. The CDR3 nucleotides are TGTGCCAGCAGCTTAGGTGGCGGGCAGCCCTACGAGCAGTACTTC. Its protein product is CASSLGGGQPYEQYF.

The V gene is TRBV19, the J gene TRBJ2-1; TRBD2 might be the D (6 bases). Germline CDR1 is LNHDA and CDR2 is SQIVND (reference sequence). Trimming cost V 2 bases and J 5 bases, with 13 bases left between them. This CDR3 spans 15 amino acids. CDR3 nucleotide sequence: TGTGCCAGTAGTATATGGCTAGCGACGAACAATGAGCAGTTCTTC. It translates to CASSIWLATNNEQFF. Full variable domain (remainder filled in from reference TRBV19 and TRBJ2-1): DGGITQSPKYLFRKEGQNVTLSCEQNLNHDAMYWYRQDPGQGLRLIYYSQIVNDFQKGDIAEGYSVSREKKESFPLTVTSAQKNPTAFYLCASSIWLATNNEQFFGPGTRLTVL.

This clone was recorded once. The chain couples TRBV4-3 to TRBJ2-2; 8 bases match TRBD2. Germline trimming cut 4 bases from V and 3 bases from J; bases unmatched to any gene: 10. Germline loops: CDR1 LGHNA, CDR2 YSLEER. The CDR3 extends over 17 amino acids. DNA of the CDR3: TGCGCCAGCAGCCCATACCTTTCGGGAGGGGACACCGGGGAGCTGTTTTTT. Translated, it gives CASSPYLSGGDTGELFF.

This clone was recorded once. The chain combines TRBV27 with TRBJ2-7; perhaps TRBD2 as D (6 bases). The CDR3 covers 15 residues. Germline-derived CDR1 and CDR2 are MNHEY and SMNVEV (reference sequence). V lost 3 bases to trimming and J lost 3 bases, with 15 bases between them. The CDR3 loop reads CASSFGTGTYYEQYF. CDR3 DNA: TGTGCCAGCAGTTTTGGGACCGGGACTTACTACGAGCAGTACTTC.

This sequence joins TRBV28 and TRBJ2-3, with 8 nucleotides matching TRBD1. Per the germline V gene, CDR1 is MDHEN and CDR2 is SYDVKM. J gave up 2 bases and V 10 bases, and 5 bases lay outside the gene matches. The CDR3 length is 13 residues. This chain's CDR3 is CAIQGQATDTQYF. The CDR3 DNA follows: TGTGCCATTCAGGGACAGGCCACAGATACGCAGTATTTT.

This rearrangement joins TRBV5-1 to TRBJ2-3; a weak D match, TRBD1 (6 bases). Germline assignment: CDR1 SGHRS and CDR2 YFSETQ. CDR3 length equals 16 residues. V was trimmed by 0 bases and J by 8 bases, leaving 19 bases between them. The DNA of the CDR3 is TGCGCCAGCAGCTTGGCCGTTGGGGGCCAAGGGGGTACGCAGTATTTT. The encoded protein is CASSLAVGGQGGTQYF.

This chain joins TRBV28 and TRBJ1-2; tentatively, D is TRBD1 (6 bases). Germline V lookup: CDR1 MDHEN, CDR2 SYDVKM. The V end was cut by 5 bases, the J end by 4 bases, with 11 bases between. This CDR3 comprises 13 residues. DNA for the CDR3: TGTGCCAGCAGTGAACAGGGTGCCTATGGCTACACCTTC. Its protein is CASSEQGAYGYTF.

This clone was counted a few times. The gene calls are TRBV29-1 and TRBJ2-2; 7 nucleotides agree with TRBD1. Germline loops: CDR1 SQVTM, CDR2 ANQGSEA. V was clipped by 6 bases and J by 1 base; unmatched bases: 5. This CDR3 contains 14 residues. This CDR3 reads CSVWDSLNTGELFF. CDR3 DNA sequence: TGCAGCGTCTGGGACAGTCTGAACACCGGGGAGCTGTTTTTT.

This chain joins TRBV7-2 and TRBJ2-7, with D possibly TRBD2 on 7 matching bases. The CDR3 runs to 16 residues. Germline CDR1 SGHTA, CDR2 FQGNSA. V was cut by 0 bases and J by 3 bases, with 15 bases left in between. DNA for the CDR3: TGTGCCAGCAGCTTAGCAAAGCCAGGGGAGGGCTACGAGCAGTACTTC. Translated, it gives CASSLAKPGEGYEQYF.

The chain links TRBV25-1 to TRBJ1-2, with TRBD1 matching over 7 bases. The J segment lost 4 bases and the V segment lost 5 bases, leaving 4 bases of the junction unmatched. CDR3 length: 13 amino acids. Germline loops: CDR1 MGHDK, CDR2 SYGVNS. CDR3 protein: CASSNRQGYGYTF. The CDR3 DNA sequence: TGTGCCAGCAGTAATAGACAGGGCTATGGCTACACCTTC.

The gene calls are TRBV5-8 and TRBJ1-2; no definite D call. CDR3 length: 17 amino acids. CDR1 and CDR2 from the germline V gene are SGHTS and YDEGEE. V gave up 0 bases and J gave up 8 bases, with 23 bases separating them. Here the CDR3 DNA reads TGTGCCAGCAGCTTGGGAATGTCTTTTACGGCCGGCGGCGGCTACACCTTC. Encoded protein: CASSLGMSFTAGGGYTF. The whole variable domain, remainder taken from reference TRBV5-8 and TRBJ1-2, is EAGVTQSPTHLIKTRGQQATLRCSPISGHTSVYWYQQALGLGLQFLLWYDEGEERNRGNFPPRFSGRQFPNYSSELNVNALELEDSALYLCASSLGMSFTAGGGYTFGSGTRLTVV.

The chain joins TRBV5-6 to TRBJ1-1; D uncertain. The V and J ends lost 0 bases and 6 bases respectively, with 9 bases between them. The CDR3 runs 13 residues. Germline V CDR1 and CDR2: SGHDT, YYEEEE. The DNA of the CDR3 is TGTGCCAGCAGCTTGGCCTCCGGGGCTGAAGCTTTCTTT. Translation: CASSLASGAEAFF.

The rearrangement joins TRBV18 to TRBJ1-1, with TRBD1 as a possible D gene (6 bases). The length of the CDR3 is 16 residues. Trimming took off 0 bases at V and 2 bases at J, with 13 bases between the two ends. CDR1 and CDR2 (germline): KGHSH, LQKENI. Here the CDR3 reads CASSPPLTGRNTEAFF. CDR3 DNA: TGTGCCAGCTCACCACCCTTAACAGGGAGAAACACTGAAGCTTTCTTT.

This rearrangement joins TRBV5-5 to TRBJ2-1, with D tentatively TRBD2 (6 bases). This CDR3 spans 13 amino acids. The V end lost 4 bases, the J end lost 7 bases, and 12 bases lay between the germline ends. The V gene's germline CDR1 is SGHKS and CDR2 YYEKEE (reference sequence). CDR3 sequence (DNA): TGTGCCAGCAGCCGGGACTTTGCAAATGAGCAGTTCTTC. Amino acid sequence: CASSRDFANEQFF.

This rearrangement joins TRBV18 to TRBJ1-1, with TRBD1 as a possible D gene (5 bases). The CDR3 loop spans 12 amino acids. Germline CDR1 KGHSH, CDR2 LQKENI. The V gene lost 5 bases and the J gene lost 6 bases, with 10 bases spanning the gap. As DNA, the CDR3 is TGTGCCAGCTCATCTACGGGGGCTGAAGCTTTCTTT. As protein: CASSSTGAEAFF.

This clone was observed once. Other DNA sequences from this sample encode an identical CDR3 as well. This chain uses TRBV7-3 with TRBJ2-1; 8 positions agree with TRBD1. The V segment lost 2 bases and the J segment 0 bases; nucleotides outside the gene matches: 0. CDR1 is SGHTA and CDR2 is FQGTGA in the germline V gene. The CDR3 is 15 residues long. The CDR3 protein is CASSLDRGSYNEQFF. DNA of the CDR3: TGTGCCAGCAGCTTAGACAGGGGCTCCTACAATGAGCAGTTCTTC.

This clone came up once. The chain couples TRBV5-4 to TRBJ1-2; 7 bases are a match to TRBD1. Germline V gene lookup returns CDR1 SGHNT and CDR2 YYREEE (reference sequence). The junction had 4 bases not matched to a gene; V was cut back by 4 bases and J by 4 bases. The CDR3 runs 13 residues. CDR3 nucleotides: TGTGCCAGCAGCAACAGGGGCATCTATGGCTACACCTTC. It encodes CASSNRGIYGYTF.

The genes are TRBV6-5 and TRBJ1-2, with TRBD1 matching over 8 bases. The CDR3 consists of 15 residues. V shed 2 bases, J shed 4 bases, and the junction held 6 bases outside the gene matches. Germline assignment: CDR1 MNHEY and CDR2 SVGAGI. For the CDR3, the DNA is TGTGCCAGCAGTTACGCCGGGACAGGCTCCTATGGCTACACCTTC. Translated: CASSYAGTGSYGYTF.

The chain couples TRBV2 to TRBJ2-1; 10 nucleotides match TRBD2. V dropped 6 bases and J dropped 8; count of bases not matched to a gene: 13. The CDR3 spans 16 residues. Germline-derived CDR1 and CDR2 are SNHLY and FYNNEI. CDR3 loop: CASSVTLAGVVDEQFF. DNA for the CDR3: TGTGCCAGCAGCGTCACGCTAGCGGGAGTGGTGGATGAGCAGTTCTTC.

The rearrangement joins TRBV7-3 to TRBJ2-2; 7 bases are a match to TRBD1. The CDR3 sequence is 13 residues long. The germline V gene has CDR1 SGHTA and CDR2 FQGTGA. Trimming at V came to 5 bases and at J to 6 bases, leaving 3 bases not matched to a gene. The CDR3, as DNA: TGTGCCAGCAGCACTACAGGGGCCGGGGAGCTGTTTTTT. Translating gives CASSTTGAGELFF.

This clone was counted a few times. This chain joins TRBV5-1 and TRBJ2-3, with unresolved D. CDR1 and CDR2 from the germline V gene are SGHRS and YFSETQ. V was cut by 4 bases and J by 4 bases, with 7 bases left in between. This CDR3 is built from 12 residues. In DNA form, the CDR3 reads TGCGCCAGCAGCCTAATATCAGATACGCAGTATTTT. Its translation is CASSLISDTQYF. Drawing the rest from reference TRBV5-1 and TRBJ2-3, the complete variable domain is KAGVTQTPRYLIKTRGQQVTLSCSPISGHRSVSWYQQTPGQGLQFLFEYFSETQRNKGNFPGRFSGRQFSNSRSEMNVSTLELGDSALYLCASSLISDTQYFGPGTRLTVL.

The rearrangement uses TRBV11-2 and TRBJ1-6; possibly TRBD1 for D (5 bases). Trimming stripped 5 bases from V and 10 bases from J, with 21 bases between. Germline CDR1 SGHAT, CDR2 FQNNGV. The CDR3 sequence is 16 residues long. CDR3 coding DNA: TGTGCCAGCAGCACCGTCCAGGGTAGAGGAGGGTCACCCCTCCACTTT. It is translated as CASSTVQGRGGSPLHF.

This chain joins TRBV28 and TRBJ2-7; no clear D gene. Deletions cut 5 bases from V and 2 bases from J, with 7 bases between. The CDR3 extends over 12 amino acids. Germline V gives CDR1 MDHEN, CDR2 SYDVKM. CDR3 region: CASSPRPYEQYF. The CDR3 nucleotides read TGTGCCAGCAGTCCCAGGCCCTACGAGCAGTACTTC.

The gene calls are TRBV6-5 and TRBJ1-2; 7 nucleotides line up with TRBD1. The junction had 12 bases not matched to a gene; V was cut back by 4 bases and J by 4 bases. CDR1 and CDR2 (germline): MNHEY, SVGAGI. This CDR3 comprises 16 residues. In nucleotides, the CDR3 is TGTGCCAGCAGTTTCGAATCCACAGGGGTCGGCTATGGCTACACCTTC. This encodes CASSFESTGVGYGYTF.

V usage is TRBV9 and J usage is TRBJ2-1; possible D gene TRBD2, 6 bases. Trimming cost V 4 bases and J 3 bases, with 14 bases left between them. Germline V gene data show CDR1 as SGDLS and CDR2 as YYNGEE. This CDR3 contains 15 residues. In nucleotides, the CDR3 is TGTGCCAGCAGCCCCCGGGAGTTGGGCTACAATGAGCAGTTCTTC. It codes for CASSPRELGYNEQFF.

V and J are TRBV27 and TRBJ1-5, with 7 bases identical to TRBD1. Germline CDR1 reads MNHEY; CDR2 reads SMNVEV (reference sequence). The CDR3 runs to 15 residues. Unmatched junction bases numbered 10, after V lost 8 bases and J lost 3 bases. In nucleotides, the CDR3 is TGTGCCAGCCGCAAGACCGACAGGGCCAATCAGCCCCAGCATTTT. The encoded protein is CASRKTDRANQPQHF.

The J gene is TRBJ2-5, the V gene TRBV19, with D tentatively TRBD1 (6 bases). The V gene lost 0 bases and the J gene lost 7 bases, with 12 bases spanning the gap. Looked up from germline, CDR1 is LNHDA and CDR2 is SQIVND (reference sequence). The CDR3 runs 14 residues. DNA for the CDR3: TGTGCCAGTAGTATAGATCGGGGCAGGGGGACCCAGTACTTC. This translates into CASSIDRGRGTQYF.

Details on this clone: Compared with germline, one end of the junction differs, possibly owing to a read error. The rearrangement links TRBV11-2 to TRBJ2-3; 8 bases are shared with TRBD2. This CDR3 has 16 amino acids. Germline loops: CDR1 SGHAT, CDR2 FQNNGV. The CDR3 sequence is CASSFSSGWGTNTQYF. For the CDR3, the DNA is TGTGCCAGCAGCTTCTCTAGCGGGTGGGGCACAAATACGCAGTATTTT. The whole variable domain, filled in from reference TRBV11-2 and TRBJ2-3, reads EAGVAQSPRYKIIEKRQSVAFWCNPISGHATLYWYQQILGQGPKLLIQFQNNGVVDDSQLPKDRFSAERLKGVDSTLKIQPAKLEDSAVYLCASSFSSGWGTNTQYFGPGTRLTVL.

This chain connects TRBV27 to TRBJ2-5; 7 bases agree with TRBD2. The J segment lost 7 bases and the V segment lost 0 bases, leaving 2 bases of the junction unmatched. The CDR3 totals 13 residues. Germline V gene lookup returns CDR1 MNHEY and CDR2 SMNVEV (reference sequence). The CDR3 loop reads CASSLSASGTQYF. In DNA, the CDR3 is TGTGCCAGCAGTTTATCGGCTAGCGGGACCCAGTACTTC.

The rearrangement links TRBV4-3 to TRBJ2-1; a weak D match, TRBD2 (6 bases). From germline, CDR1 is LGHNA and CDR2 YSLEER. The CDR3 is 16 amino acids. The V and J ends lost 0 bases and 10 bases respectively, with 19 bases between them. This CDR3 reads CASSQDNGLARREQFF. CDR3 nucleotide sequence: TGCGCCAGCAGCCAAGATAATGGCCTAGCGCGTCGGGAGCAGTTCTTC.

The V gene is TRBV7-2, the J gene TRBJ2-3, with TRBD2 identical over 7 bases. Germline V gene lookup returns CDR1 SGHTA and CDR2 FQGNSA. With V trimmed by 3 bases and J by 2 bases, 5 bases remained unmatched. This CDR3 has 15 amino acids. The CDR3 coding sequence is TGTGCCAGCAGCTTCGCTAGCGGAACCACAGATACGCAGTATTTT. It specifies CASSFASGTTDTQYF.